The 31 T cell receptor beta chains in this list originate from one sample, sequenced in a study of T cells in Graves' hyperthyroidism and ophthalmopathy. Using RNA transcripts as the source, TCR beta CDR3 regions were amplified. HTBI primers were employed in a first-round RT-PCR of the TCR CDR3. From the multiplex PCR reads, TCRdb called clonotypes with MiXCR, one entry per CDR3 protein. The sample yields roughly 500,000 distinct CDR3 sequences, 40% to 55% seen once. Sequencing used peripheral blood or thyroid tissue (not recorded which). The receptors were gathered from an adult woman with Graves' disease, either hyperthyroidism or ophthalmopathy (not recorded which).

This clonotype was recorded a few times. This may come from a read error, since a much larger clone is one base off. The chain joins TRBV7-3 to TRBJ2-7; no firm D call. Germline V CDR1 and CDR2: SGHTA, FQGTGA. The CDR3 extends over 14 amino acids. CDR3 protein: CTSSLSKGSYEQYF. CDR3 DNA: TGTACCAGCAGCTTATCCAAGGGATCCTACGAGCAGTACTTC. Using reference TRBV7-3 and TRBJ2-7 for the parts outside the CDR3, the full variable domain is GAGVSQTPSNKVTEKGKYVELRCDPISGHTALYWYRQSLGQGPEFLIYFQGTGAADDSGLPNDRFFAVRPEGSVSTLKIQRTERGDSAVYLCTSSLSKGSYEQYFGPGTRLTVT.

This clonotype has just one count. A read error is likely, as this CDR3 ends without the conserved phenylalanine or tryptophan. The limits of the CDR3 on the DNA are not certain, so only TCRdb's listed CDR3 is given. The chain uses TRBV20-1 and TRBJ1-2; whether TRBD1, the table's D call, matches the DNA was not checked. Ends included, the CDR3 has 9 residues. Germline V gene lookup returns CDR1 DFQATT and CDR2 SNEGSKA (reference sequence). The chain's CDR3 is CSAGTGPTY.

This clonotype was observed a few times. This sequence joins TRBV2 and TRBJ2-3; no definite D call. The V end lost 7 bases, the J end lost 0 bases, and 11 bases lay between the germline ends. Germline V gene data show CDR1 as SNHLY and CDR2 as FYNNEI. This CDR3 is 14 amino acids long. The CDR3 spells CASTKGPSTDTQYF. The DNA of the CDR3 is TGTGCCAGCACCAAGGGTCCAAGCACAGATACGCAGTATTTT. Using reference TRBV2 and TRBJ2-3 for the parts outside the CDR3, the full variable domain is EPEVTQTPSHQVTQMGQEVILRCVPISNHLYFYWYRQILGQKVEFLVSFYNNEISEKSEIFDDQFSVERPDGSNFTLKIRSTKLEDSAMYFCASTKGPSTDTQYFGPGTRLTVL.

This rearrangement joins TRBV20-1 to TRBJ1-5; D may be TRBD1 (5 bases). The germline V gene has CDR1 DFQATT and CDR2 SNEGSKA (reference sequence). The V end was cut by 3 bases, the J end by 5 bases, with 14 bases between. This CDR3 is built from 14 residues. CDR3 DNA: TGCAGTGCTAGTTCGTCAGGGAGGGATCAGCCCCAGCATTTT. It specifies CSASSSGRDQPQHF.

This chain's CDR3 is CATSGLAGETQYF. CDR3 DNA: TGTGCCACATCGGGACTAGCGGGAGAGACCCAGTACTTC. The chain combines TRBV12-3 or TRBV12-4 with TRBJ2-5; 12 bases line up with TRBD2. V shed 10 bases and J 4 bases; nucleotides not matched to a gene: 4. The CDR3 consists of 13 residues.

This clonotype was detected ten times or more. The genes are TRBV5-8 and TRBJ2-7; the D is unclear. The V gene lost 8 bases and the J gene lost 0 bases, with 9 bases spanning the gap. There are 12 residues in the CDR3. The germline CDR1 and CDR2 sequences are SGHTS and YDEGEE. CDR3: CARSNHSYEQYF. The CDR3 region has the DNA TGTGCCAGGTCCAACCACTCCTACGAGCAGTACTTC. Full variable domain (remainder filled in from reference TRBV5-8 and TRBJ2-7): EAGVTQSPTHLIKTRGQQATLRCSPISGHTSVYWYQQALGLGLQFLLWYDEGEERNRGNFPPRFSGRQFPNYSSELNVNALELEDSALYLCARSNHSYEQYFGPGTRLTVT.

This clonotype was observed at least ten times. CDR3 sequence reads: CASRRQNTGELFF. DNA of the CDR3: TGCGCCAGCAGGAGACAGAACACCGGGGAGCTGTTTTTT. V and J are TRBV5-1 and TRBJ2-2; no definite D call. Between the trimmed V and J ends, which lost 5 bases and 1 base, there was a span of 6 bases. The CDR3 consists of 13 residues. Germline values: CDR1 SGHRS, CDR2 YFSETQ. Full variable domain (rest looked up from reference TRBV5-1 and TRBJ2-2): KAGVTQTPRYLIKTRGQQVTLSCSPISGHRSVSWYQQTPGQGLQFLFEYFSETQRNKGNFPGRFSGRQFSNSRSEMNVSTLELGDSALYLCASRRQNTGELFFGEGSRLTVL.

The chain uses TRBV19 and TRBJ2-5, with D tentatively TRBD1 or TRBD2 (5 bases each). Deletions cut 5 bases from V and 3 bases from J, with 16 bases between. The CDR3 is made up of 15 amino acids. The germline gives CDR1 LNHDA, CDR2 SQIVND (reference sequence). In DNA, the CDR3 is TGTGCCAGTAGTGACGGGACGGCAGCCAAAGAGACCCAGTACTTC. This encodes CASSDGTAAKETQYF. The variable domain in full, completed from reference TRBV19 and TRBJ2-5, reads DGGITQSPKYLFRKEGQNVTLSCEQNLNHDAMYWYRQDPGQGLRLIYYSQIVNDFQKGDIAEGYSVSREKKESFPLTVTSAQKNPTAFYLCASSDGTAAKETQYFGPGTRLLVL.

The chain recombines TRBV7-9 with TRBJ2-7; D not certain. There are 14 residues in the CDR3. V was shortened by 5 bases and J by 2 bases, with 13 bases between the two germline ends. The germline CDR1 and CDR2 sequences are SEHNR and FQNEAQ (reference sequence). The CDR3 loop is CASSLSQQTYEQYF. DNA for the CDR3: TGTGCCAGCAGCCTATCACAGCAAACCTACGAGCAGTACTTC.

At least ten counts were recorded for this clonotype. V gene TRBV6-6 combines with J gene TRBJ2-5, with D perhaps TRBD2 (5 bases). With 7 bases removed from V and 2 bases from J, the gap between germline ends came to 14 bases. CDR1 and CDR2 (germline): MNHNY, SVGAGI (reference sequence). The CDR3 covers 14 residues. The CDR3 reads CASIATDLQETQYF. CDR3 coding DNA: TGTGCCAGCATCGCTACGGACTTGCAAGAGACCCAGTACTTC.

The chain has TRBV6-5 and TRBJ2-7, with D perhaps matching TRBD1 (6 bases). CDR1 is MNHEY, CDR2 SVGAGI, per germline. V gave up 6 bases and J gave up 4 bases, with 13 bases separating them. The CDR3 contains 13 residues. The CDR3 nucleotides are TGTGCCAGCAGCCACCGGGACATATACGAGCAGTACTTC. Translated, it gives CASSHRDIYEQYF.

The V gene is TRBV15, the J gene TRBJ1-2; 7 nucleotides line up with TRBD1. Trimming took 5 bases from V and 4 from J; bases not matched to a gene: 13. Germline CDR1 and CDR2: LNHNV and YYDKDF (reference sequence). This CDR3 contains 16 residues. The CDR3 region has the DNA TGTGCCACCAGCCCCGTCCGCAGGGGGAGGGCCTATGGCTACACCTTC. Protein sequence: CATSPVRRGRAYGYTF.

This clonotype was recorded at least ten times. V gene TRBV14 combines with J gene TRBJ2-5; D not certain. V lost 1 base and J 7 bases, leaving 16 bases between the germline ends. Per the germline V gene, CDR1 is SGHDN and CDR2 is FVKESK. This CDR3 is built from 15 residues. This CDR3 is CASSQVRGFSGTQYF. The CDR3 coding sequence is TGTGCCAGCAGCCAAGTCCGAGGATTCTCGGGGACCCAGTACTTC.

This clonotype was detected only once. Because it lacks the conserved phenylalanine or tryptophan at the end, this CDR3 is likely a read error. V usage is TRBV20-1 and J usage is TRBJ1-1, with a possible D match to TRBD1 (5 bases). The CDR3 runs 13 residues. CDR1 is DFQATT and CDR2 is SNEGSKA in the germline V gene (reference sequence). CDR3 sequence: CSARDDSDTKAFS. The CDR3 bases are TGCAGTGCTAGGGACGATTCGGACACTAAAGCTTTCTCT.

The rearrangement links TRBV10-3 to TRBJ2-5, with TRBD2 as a possible D gene (6 bases). Trimming shortened V by 6 bases and J by 4 bases, and 18 bases separated the two germline ends. The germline V gene encodes CDR1 ENHRY and CDR2 SYGVKD. This CDR3 has 15 amino acids. The CDR3 here is CAIRSSTGSGETQYF. As DNA, the CDR3 is TGTGCCATCAGGAGCTCCACCGGGAGTGGAGAGACCCAGTACTTC.

This clonotype appeared many times. V usage is TRBV12-3 or TRBV12-4 and J usage is TRBJ2-3, with D perhaps TRBD2 (5 bases). CDR3 length: 14 residues. V lost 6 bases and J lost 4, with 14 bases in between. CDR3 nucleotide sequence: TGTGCCAGCAGGCAGGCGGGTTGGTCAGATACGCAGTATTTT. Translating it yields CASRQAGWSDTQYF.

In its sample, this clonotype was seen many times. The V gene is TRBV6-5, the J gene TRBJ2-7, with no clear D. V gave up 7 bases and J gave up 1 base, with 5 bases separating them. Germline CDR1 is MNHEY and CDR2 is SVGAGI. The CDR3 totals 11 residues. As DNA, the CDR3 is TGTGCCAGCAAAGGATCCTACGAGCAGTACTTC. It encodes CASKGSYEQYF.

This clonotype was recorded at least ten times. The chain's CDR3 is CASTGGSGWAYEQYF. In DNA form, the CDR3 reads TGCGCCAGCACGGGCGGGAGTGGTTGGGCCTACGAGCAGTACTTC. J is TRBJ2-7 and V is TRBV10-2; 7 nucleotides line up with TRBD2. V lost 7 bases and J lost 2; bases outside the gene matches: 11. Per the germline V gene, CDR1 is WSHSY and CDR2 is SAAADI. This CDR3 has 15 amino acids.

This sequence joins TRBV7-3 and TRBJ1-5; 8 bases line up with TRBD1. The ends lost 2 bases at V and 2 bases at J; junction bases unmatched: 2. CDR1 and CDR2 from the germline V gene are SGHTA and FQGTGA. The CDR3 consists of 15 residues. The CDR3 sequence: CASSLVGQGNQPQHF. In DNA form, the CDR3 reads TGTGCCAGCAGCTTAGTGGGACAGGGCAATCAGCCCCAGCATTTT.

The V call is TRBV28, the J call TRBJ1-1, with 7 bases matching TRBD1. Germline-derived CDR1 and CDR2 are MDHEN and SYDVKM. With V trimmed by 5 bases and J by 0 bases, 6 bases remained unmatched. The CDR3 spans 15 residues. CDR3 loop: CASSVTGVLNTEAFF. The CDR3 DNA follows: TGTGCCAGCAGTGTCACAGGGGTGTTGAACACTGAAGCTTTCTTT.

The chain uses TRBV29-1 and TRBJ2-2, with 14 bases lining up with TRBD2. Germline assignment: CDR1 SQVTM and CDR2 ANQGSEA. This CDR3 has 16 amino acids. V trimming: 3 bases; J trimming: 4 bases; junction bases outside the gene matches: 4. The CDR3 bases are TGCAGCGTTGATAAGGGACTAGCGGGAGCCACCGGGGAGCTGTTTTTT. The encoded protein is CSVDKGLAGATGELFF.

This chain uses TRBV2 with TRBJ1-5; 8 bases agree with TRBD1. The J segment lost 6 bases and the V segment lost 5 bases, leaving 3 bases of the junction unmatched. The CDR3 is 13 residues long. Germline values: CDR1 SNHLY, CDR2 FYNNEI. CDR3 bases: TGTGCCAGCAGTACGGACAGGGTTCAGCCCCAGCATTTT. Protein product: CASSTDRVQPQHF.

The rearrangement links TRBV7-2 to TRBJ1-4, with 8 nucleotides matching TRBD1. Trimming at V came to 5 bases and at J to 13 bases, leaving 3 bases not matched to a gene. This CDR3 is 11 amino acids long. The germline gives CDR1 SGHTA, CDR2 FQGNSA. The CDR3 nucleotides are TGTGCCAGCAGCCTGGACAGGGCACTGTTTTTT. The encoded protein is CASSLDRALFF.

About this clonotype: One end of the junction varies from germline; a read error may be responsible. The chain employs TRBV24-1 and TRBJ1-3, with D hard to call. This CDR3 spans 15 amino acids. CDR1 and CDR2 from the germline V gene are KGHDR and SFDVKD. CDR3 in DNA: TGTGCCAGCAGTGATGTAACGTACTCTGGAAACACCATATATTTT. This gives the protein CASSDVTYSGNTIYF.

The V call is TRBV2, the J call TRBJ2-3; the D is unclear. CDR3 length equals 16 residues. V was clipped by 2 bases and J by 6 bases, with 18 bases between them. Germline V CDR1 and CDR2: SNHLY, FYNNEI. CDR3 in DNA: TGTGCCAGCAGTGAATCCCCCTCCTTTATTGGGGATACGCAGTATTTT. Protein product: CASSESPSFIGDTQYF.

This clonotype was observed a handful of times. The gene calls are TRBV30 and TRBJ1-5; D is undetermined. This CDR3 region has 13 residues. Trimming removed 3 bases at V and 4 bases at J, with 10 bases between. The V gene's germline CDR1 is GTSNPN and CDR2 SVGIG (reference sequence). CDR3 DNA sequence: TGTGCCTGGAGGAAATCGGGGAATCAGCCCCAGCATTTT. This encodes CAWRKSGNQPQHF.

The V and J genes are TRBV7-9 and TRBJ1-4, with D unclear. The CDR3 extends over 13 amino acids. With 0 bases removed from V and 7 bases from J, the gap between germline ends came to 6 bases. CDR1 SEHNR and CDR2 FQNEAQ come from the germline V gene (reference sequence). The CDR3 DNA follows: TGTGCCAGCAGCTTAGCGTCGGGTGAAAAACTGTTTTTT. Its protein is CASSLASGEKLFF.

This clonotype has ten or more counts. The chain recombines TRBV12-3 or TRBV12-4 with TRBJ1-3; TRBD1 matches 7 bases. The ends lost 5 bases at V and 4 bases at J; junction bases unmatched: 8. This CDR3 contains 15 residues. The CDR3 loop is CASSHRRQGGNTIYF. Here the CDR3 DNA reads TGTGCCAGCAGTCACCGGAGACAGGGAGGAAACACCATATATTTT.

The chain combines TRBV6-1 with TRBJ1-6; 10 bases map to TRBD1. Germline V gives CDR1 MNHNS, CDR2 SASEGT. The CDR3 extends over 14 amino acids. The trim removed 6 bases at V and 10 bases at J, leaving 6 bases unmatched. The CDR3 region is CASRRGTGVSPLHF. CDR3 DNA: TGTGCCAGCAGGCGGGGGACAGGGGTGTCACCCCTCCACTTT.

The V and J genes are TRBV9 and TRBJ1-2; 7 bases match TRBD1. The germline CDR1 and CDR2 sequences are SGDLS and YYNGEE. The junction had 11 bases not matched to a gene; V was cut back by 4 bases and J by 2 bases. The CDR3 loop spans 16 amino acids. The CDR3 is CASSLGQQKKNYGYTF. The CDR3 bases are TGTGCCAGCAGCTTGGGACAGCAAAAGAAGAACTATGGCTACACCTTC.

Only a few counts were recorded for this clonotype. The J gene is TRBJ1-1, the V gene TRBV13; D is possibly TRBD1 (5 bases). Germline V gene sequence: CDR1 PRHDT, CDR2 FYEKMQ (reference sequence). V was cut by 3 bases and J by 8 bases, with 16 bases left in between. The CDR3 spans 14 residues. This chain's CDR3 is CASSLFDSSREAFF. The DNA of the CDR3 is TGTGCCAGCAGCTTGTTCGACAGTTCCAGGGAAGCTTTCTTT.